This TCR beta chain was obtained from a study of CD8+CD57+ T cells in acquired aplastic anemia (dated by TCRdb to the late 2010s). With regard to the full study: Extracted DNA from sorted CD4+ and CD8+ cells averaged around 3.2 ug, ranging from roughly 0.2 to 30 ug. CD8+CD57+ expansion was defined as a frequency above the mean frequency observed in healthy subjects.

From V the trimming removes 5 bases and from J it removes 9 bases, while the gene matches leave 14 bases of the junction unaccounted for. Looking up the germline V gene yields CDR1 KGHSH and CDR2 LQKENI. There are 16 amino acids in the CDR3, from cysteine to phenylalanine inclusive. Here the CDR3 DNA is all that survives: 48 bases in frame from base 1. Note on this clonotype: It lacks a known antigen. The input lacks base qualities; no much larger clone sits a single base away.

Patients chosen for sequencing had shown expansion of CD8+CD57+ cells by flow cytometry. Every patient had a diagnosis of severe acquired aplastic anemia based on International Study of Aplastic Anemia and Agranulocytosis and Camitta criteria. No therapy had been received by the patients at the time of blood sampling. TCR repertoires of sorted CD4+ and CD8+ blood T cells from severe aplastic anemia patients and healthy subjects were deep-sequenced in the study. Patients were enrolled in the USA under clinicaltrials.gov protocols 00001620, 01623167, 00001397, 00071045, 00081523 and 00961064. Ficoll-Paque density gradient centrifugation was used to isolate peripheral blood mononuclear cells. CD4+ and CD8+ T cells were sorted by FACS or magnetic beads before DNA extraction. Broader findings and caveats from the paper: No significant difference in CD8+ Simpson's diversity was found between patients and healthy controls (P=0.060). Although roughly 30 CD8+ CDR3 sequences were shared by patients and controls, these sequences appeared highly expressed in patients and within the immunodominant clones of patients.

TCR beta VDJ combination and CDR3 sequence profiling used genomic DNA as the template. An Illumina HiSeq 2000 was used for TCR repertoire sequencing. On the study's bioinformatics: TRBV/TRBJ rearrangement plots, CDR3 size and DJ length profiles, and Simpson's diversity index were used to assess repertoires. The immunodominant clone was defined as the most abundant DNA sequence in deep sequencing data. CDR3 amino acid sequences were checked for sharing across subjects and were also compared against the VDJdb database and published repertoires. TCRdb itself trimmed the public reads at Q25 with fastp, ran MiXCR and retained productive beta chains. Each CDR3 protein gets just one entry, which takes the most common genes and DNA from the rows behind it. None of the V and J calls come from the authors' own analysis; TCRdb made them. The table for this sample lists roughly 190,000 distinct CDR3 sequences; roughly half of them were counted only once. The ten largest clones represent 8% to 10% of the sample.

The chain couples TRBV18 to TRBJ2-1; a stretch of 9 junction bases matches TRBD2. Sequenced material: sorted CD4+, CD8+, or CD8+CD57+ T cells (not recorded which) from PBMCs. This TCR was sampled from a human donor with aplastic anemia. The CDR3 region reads CASSGALGGRATEQFF. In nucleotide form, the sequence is TGTGCCAGCTCAGGCGCCTTGGGCGGGAGGGCCACTGAGCAGTTCTTC.